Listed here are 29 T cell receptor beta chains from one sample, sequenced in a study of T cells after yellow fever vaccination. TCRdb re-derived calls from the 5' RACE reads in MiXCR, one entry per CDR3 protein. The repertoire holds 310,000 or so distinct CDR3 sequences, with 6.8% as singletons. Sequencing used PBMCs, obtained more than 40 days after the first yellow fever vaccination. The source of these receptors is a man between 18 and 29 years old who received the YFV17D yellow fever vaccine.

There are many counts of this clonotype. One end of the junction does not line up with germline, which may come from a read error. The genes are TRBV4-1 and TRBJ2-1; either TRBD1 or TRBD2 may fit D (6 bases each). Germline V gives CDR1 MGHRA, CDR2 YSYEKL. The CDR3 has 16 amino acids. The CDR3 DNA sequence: TGCGCCAGCACCCAAGGGGGGACGGGGCGGTACAATGAGCAGTTCTTC. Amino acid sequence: CASTQGGTGRYNEQFF.

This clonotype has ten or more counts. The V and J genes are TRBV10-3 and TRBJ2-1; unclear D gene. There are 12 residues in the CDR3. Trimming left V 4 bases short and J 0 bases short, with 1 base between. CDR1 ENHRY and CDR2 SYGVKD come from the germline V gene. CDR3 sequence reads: CAISGSYNEQFF. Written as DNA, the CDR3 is TGTGCCATCAGTGGCTCCTACAATGAGCAGTTCTTC.

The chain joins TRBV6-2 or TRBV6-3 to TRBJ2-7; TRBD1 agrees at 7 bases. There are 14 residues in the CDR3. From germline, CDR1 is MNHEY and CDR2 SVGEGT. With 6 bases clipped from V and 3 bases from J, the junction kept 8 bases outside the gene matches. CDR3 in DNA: TGTGCCAGCAGCAATCCCTCAGGGGGCTACGAGCAGTACGTC. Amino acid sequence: CASSNPSGGYEQYV.

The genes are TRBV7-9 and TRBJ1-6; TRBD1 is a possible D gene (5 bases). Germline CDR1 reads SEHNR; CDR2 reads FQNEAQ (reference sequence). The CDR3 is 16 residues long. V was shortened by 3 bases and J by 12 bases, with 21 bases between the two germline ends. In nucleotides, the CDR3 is TGTGCCAGCAGCTTGGGATCCGGGGCTCGAACTTTACCCCTCCACTTT. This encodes CASSLGSGARTLPLHF.

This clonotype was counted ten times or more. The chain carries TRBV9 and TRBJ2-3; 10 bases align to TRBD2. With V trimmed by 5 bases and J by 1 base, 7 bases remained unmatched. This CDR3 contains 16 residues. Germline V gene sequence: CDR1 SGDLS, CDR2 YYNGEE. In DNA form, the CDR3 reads TGTGCCAGCAGTGGTACCGGGACTAGCGGCACAGATACGCAGTATTTT. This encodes CASSGTGTSGTDTQYF.

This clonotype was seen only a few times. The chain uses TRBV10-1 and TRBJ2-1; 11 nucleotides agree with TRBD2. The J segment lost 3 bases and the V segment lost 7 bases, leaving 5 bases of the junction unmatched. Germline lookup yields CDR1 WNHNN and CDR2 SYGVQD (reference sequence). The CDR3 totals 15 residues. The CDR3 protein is CASNPGTSGYNEQFF. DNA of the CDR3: TGCGCCAGCAATCCCGGGACTAGCGGCTACAATGAGCAGTTCTTC.

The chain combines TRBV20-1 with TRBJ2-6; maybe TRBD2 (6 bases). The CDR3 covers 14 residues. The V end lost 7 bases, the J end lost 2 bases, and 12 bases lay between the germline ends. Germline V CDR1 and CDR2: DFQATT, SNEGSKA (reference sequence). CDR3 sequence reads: CSDLALPGANVLTF. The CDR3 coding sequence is TGCAGTGACCTAGCGCTTCCTGGGGCCAACGTCCTGACTTTC.

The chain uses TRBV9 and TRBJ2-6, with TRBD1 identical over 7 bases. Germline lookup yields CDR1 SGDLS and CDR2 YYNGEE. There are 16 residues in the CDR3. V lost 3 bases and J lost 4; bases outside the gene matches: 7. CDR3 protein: CASSADRASGANVLTF. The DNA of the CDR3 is TGTGCCAGCAGCGCTGACAGGGCCTCCGGGGCCAACGTCCTGACTTTC.

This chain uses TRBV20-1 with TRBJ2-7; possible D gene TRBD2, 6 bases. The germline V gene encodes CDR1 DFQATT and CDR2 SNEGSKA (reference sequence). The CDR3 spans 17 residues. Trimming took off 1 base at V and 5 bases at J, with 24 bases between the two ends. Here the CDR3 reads CSARGDPGLLMTHEQYF. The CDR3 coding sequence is TGCAGTGCTAGAGGGGATCCGGGACTCCTCATGACACACGAGCAGTACTTC.

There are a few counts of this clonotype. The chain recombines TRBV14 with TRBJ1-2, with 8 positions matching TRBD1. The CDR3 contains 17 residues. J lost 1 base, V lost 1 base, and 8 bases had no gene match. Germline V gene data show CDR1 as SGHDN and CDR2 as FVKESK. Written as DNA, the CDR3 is TGTGCCAGCAGCCAAGCGGGCAGGGGGCTCCTTAACTATGGCTACACCTTC. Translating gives CASSQAGRGLLNYGYTF. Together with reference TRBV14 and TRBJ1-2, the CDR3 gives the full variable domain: EAGVTQFPSHSVIEKGQTVTLRCDPISGHDNLYWYRRVMGKEIKFLLHFVKESKQDESGMPNNRFLAERTGGTYSTLKVQPAELEDSGVYFCASSQAGRGLLNYGYTFGSGTRLTVV.

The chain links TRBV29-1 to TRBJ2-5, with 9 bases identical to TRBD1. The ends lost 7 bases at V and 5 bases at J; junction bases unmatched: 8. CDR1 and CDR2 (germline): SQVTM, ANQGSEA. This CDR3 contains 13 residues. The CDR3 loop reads CSARSGQGETQYF. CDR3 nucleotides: TGCAGCGCCCGCTCGGGACAGGGCGAGACCCAGTACTTC.

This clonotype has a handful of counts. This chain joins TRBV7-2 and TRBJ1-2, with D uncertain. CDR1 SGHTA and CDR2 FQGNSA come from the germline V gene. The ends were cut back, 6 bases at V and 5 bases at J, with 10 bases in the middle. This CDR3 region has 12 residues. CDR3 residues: CASSGLEYGYTF. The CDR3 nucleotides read TGTGCCAGCAGTGGGTTGGAGTATGGCTACACCTTC. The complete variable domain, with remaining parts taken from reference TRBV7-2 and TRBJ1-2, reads GAGVSQSPSNKVTEKGKDVELRCDPISGHTALYWYRQSLGQGLEFLIYFQGNSAPDKSGLPSDRFSAERTGGSVSTLTIQRTQQEDSAVYLCASSGLEYGYTFGSGTRLTVV.

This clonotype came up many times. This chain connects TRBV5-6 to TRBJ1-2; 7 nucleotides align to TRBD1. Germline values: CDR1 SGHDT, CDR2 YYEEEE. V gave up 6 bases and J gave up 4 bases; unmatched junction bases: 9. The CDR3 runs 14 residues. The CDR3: CASNARTGAYGYTF. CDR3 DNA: TGTGCCAGCAACGCACGGACAGGCGCCTATGGCTACACCTTC.

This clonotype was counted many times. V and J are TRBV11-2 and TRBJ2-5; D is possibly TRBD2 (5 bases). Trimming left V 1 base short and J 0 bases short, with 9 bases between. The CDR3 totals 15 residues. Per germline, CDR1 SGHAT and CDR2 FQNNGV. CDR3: CASSLGVGDQETQYF. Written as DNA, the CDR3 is TGTGCCAGCAGCTTAGGGGTCGGGGACCAAGAGACCCAGTACTTC.

CDR3 amino acids: CASSPPTLNTGELFF. In nucleotides, the CDR3 is TGTGCCAGCTCACCACCGACCCTCAACACCGGGGAGCTGTTTTTT. V gene TRBV18 combines with J gene TRBJ2-2; D call uncertain. Trimming pared 0 bases from V and 2 bases from J, leaving 7 bases between. This CDR3 comprises 15 residues. CDR1 KGHSH and CDR2 LQKENI come from the germline V gene.

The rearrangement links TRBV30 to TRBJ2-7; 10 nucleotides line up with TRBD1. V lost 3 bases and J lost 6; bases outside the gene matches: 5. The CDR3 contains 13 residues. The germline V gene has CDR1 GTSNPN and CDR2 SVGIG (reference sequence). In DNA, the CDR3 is TGTGCCTGGAGCTGGACAGGGGGAGTCGAGCAGTACTTC. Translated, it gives CAWSWTGGVEQYF.

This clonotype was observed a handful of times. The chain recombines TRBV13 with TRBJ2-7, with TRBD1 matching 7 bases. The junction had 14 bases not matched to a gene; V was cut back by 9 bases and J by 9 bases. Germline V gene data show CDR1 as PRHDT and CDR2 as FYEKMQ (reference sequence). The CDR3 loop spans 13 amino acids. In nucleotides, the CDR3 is TGTGCCAGTTCGGGACAGCGATGGGGACGGCAGTACTTC. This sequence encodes CASSGQRWGRQYF.

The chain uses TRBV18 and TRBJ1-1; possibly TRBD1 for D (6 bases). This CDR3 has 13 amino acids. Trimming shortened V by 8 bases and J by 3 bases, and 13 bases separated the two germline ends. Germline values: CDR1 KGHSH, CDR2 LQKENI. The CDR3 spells CASGGGEYTEAFF. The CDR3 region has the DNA TGTGCCAGCGGAGGGGGGGAGTACACTGAAGCTTTCTTT.

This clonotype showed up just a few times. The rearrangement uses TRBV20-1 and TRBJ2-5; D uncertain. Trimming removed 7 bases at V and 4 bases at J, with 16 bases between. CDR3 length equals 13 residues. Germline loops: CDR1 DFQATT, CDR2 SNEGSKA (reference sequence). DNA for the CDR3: TGCAGTGTCCCGGACCCCAACGGAGAGACCCAGTACTTC. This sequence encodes CSVPDPNGETQYF.

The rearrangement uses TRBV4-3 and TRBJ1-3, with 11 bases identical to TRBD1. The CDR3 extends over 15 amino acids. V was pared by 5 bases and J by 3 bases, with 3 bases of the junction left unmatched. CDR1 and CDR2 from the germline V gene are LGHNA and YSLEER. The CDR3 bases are TGCGCCAGCAGCTCGGACAGGGGGCATGGAAACACCATATATTTT. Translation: CASSSDRGHGNTIYF.

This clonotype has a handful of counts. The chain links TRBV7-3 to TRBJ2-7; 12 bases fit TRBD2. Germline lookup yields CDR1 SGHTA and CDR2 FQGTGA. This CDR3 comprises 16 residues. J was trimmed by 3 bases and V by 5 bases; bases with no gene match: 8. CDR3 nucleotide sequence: TGTGCCAGCAGCCCCAGGCGACTAGCGGGGGACTACGAGCAGTACGTC. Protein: CASSPRRLAGDYEQYV.

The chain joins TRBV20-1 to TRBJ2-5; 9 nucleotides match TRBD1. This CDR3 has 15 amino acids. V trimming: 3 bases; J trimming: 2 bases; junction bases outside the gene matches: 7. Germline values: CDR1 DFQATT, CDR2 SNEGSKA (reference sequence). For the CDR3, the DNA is TGCAGTGCTAGCCTCGGGACAGGGTGGCAAGAGACCCAGTACTTC. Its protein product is CSASLGTGWQETQYF.

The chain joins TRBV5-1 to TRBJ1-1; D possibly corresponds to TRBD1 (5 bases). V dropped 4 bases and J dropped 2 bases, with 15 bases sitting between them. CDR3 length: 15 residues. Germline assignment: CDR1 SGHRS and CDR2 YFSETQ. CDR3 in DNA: TGCGCCAGCAGCCACGGACAAACATCCAACACTGAAGCTTTCTTT. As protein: CASSHGQTSNTEAFF.

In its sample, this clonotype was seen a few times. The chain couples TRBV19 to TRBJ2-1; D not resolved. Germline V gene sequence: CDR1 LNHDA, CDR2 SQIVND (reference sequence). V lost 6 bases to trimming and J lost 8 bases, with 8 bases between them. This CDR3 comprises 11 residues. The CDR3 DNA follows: TGTGCCAGTAGGTTTGGCTATGAGCAGTTCTTC. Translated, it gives CASRFGYEQFF.

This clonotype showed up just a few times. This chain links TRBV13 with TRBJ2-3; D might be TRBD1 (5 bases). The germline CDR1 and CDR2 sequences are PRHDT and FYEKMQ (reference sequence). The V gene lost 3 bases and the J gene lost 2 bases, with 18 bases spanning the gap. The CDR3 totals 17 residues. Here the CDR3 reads CASSLAKGQGDTDTQYF. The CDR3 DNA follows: TGTGCCAGCAGCTTGGCGAAAGGGCAGGGCGACACAGATACGCAGTATTTT.

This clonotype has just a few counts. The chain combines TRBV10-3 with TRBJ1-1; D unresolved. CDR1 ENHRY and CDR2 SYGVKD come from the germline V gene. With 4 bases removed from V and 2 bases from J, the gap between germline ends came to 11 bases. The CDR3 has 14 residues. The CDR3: CAISAEAINTEAFF. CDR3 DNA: TGTGCCATCAGTGCAGAGGCTATCAACACTGAAGCTTTCTTT.

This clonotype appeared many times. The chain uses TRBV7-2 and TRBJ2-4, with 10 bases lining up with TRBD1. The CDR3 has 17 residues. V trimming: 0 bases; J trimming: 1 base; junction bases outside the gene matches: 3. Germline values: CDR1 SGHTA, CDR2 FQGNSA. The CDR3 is CASSLAQGQGAKNIQYF. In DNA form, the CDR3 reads TGTGCCAGCAGCTTAGCGCAGGGACAGGGGGCCAAAAACATTCAGTACTTC.

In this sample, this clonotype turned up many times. CDR3 sequence reads: CASSPDSAKNIQYF. For the CDR3, the DNA is TGCGCCAGCAGCCCTGACTCTGCCAAAAACATTCAGTACTTC. The gene calls are TRBV5-1 and TRBJ2-4, with unresolved D. CDR1 SGHRS and CDR2 YFSETQ come from the germline V gene. V was pared by 4 bases and J by 1 base, with 9 bases between. This CDR3 is 14 amino acids long.

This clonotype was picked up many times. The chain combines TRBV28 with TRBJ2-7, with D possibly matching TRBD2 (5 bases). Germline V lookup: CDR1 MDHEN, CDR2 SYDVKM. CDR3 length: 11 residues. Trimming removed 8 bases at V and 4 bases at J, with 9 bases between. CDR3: CASRGDYEQYV. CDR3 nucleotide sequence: TGTGCCAGCCGGGGTGATTACGAGCAGTACGTC.